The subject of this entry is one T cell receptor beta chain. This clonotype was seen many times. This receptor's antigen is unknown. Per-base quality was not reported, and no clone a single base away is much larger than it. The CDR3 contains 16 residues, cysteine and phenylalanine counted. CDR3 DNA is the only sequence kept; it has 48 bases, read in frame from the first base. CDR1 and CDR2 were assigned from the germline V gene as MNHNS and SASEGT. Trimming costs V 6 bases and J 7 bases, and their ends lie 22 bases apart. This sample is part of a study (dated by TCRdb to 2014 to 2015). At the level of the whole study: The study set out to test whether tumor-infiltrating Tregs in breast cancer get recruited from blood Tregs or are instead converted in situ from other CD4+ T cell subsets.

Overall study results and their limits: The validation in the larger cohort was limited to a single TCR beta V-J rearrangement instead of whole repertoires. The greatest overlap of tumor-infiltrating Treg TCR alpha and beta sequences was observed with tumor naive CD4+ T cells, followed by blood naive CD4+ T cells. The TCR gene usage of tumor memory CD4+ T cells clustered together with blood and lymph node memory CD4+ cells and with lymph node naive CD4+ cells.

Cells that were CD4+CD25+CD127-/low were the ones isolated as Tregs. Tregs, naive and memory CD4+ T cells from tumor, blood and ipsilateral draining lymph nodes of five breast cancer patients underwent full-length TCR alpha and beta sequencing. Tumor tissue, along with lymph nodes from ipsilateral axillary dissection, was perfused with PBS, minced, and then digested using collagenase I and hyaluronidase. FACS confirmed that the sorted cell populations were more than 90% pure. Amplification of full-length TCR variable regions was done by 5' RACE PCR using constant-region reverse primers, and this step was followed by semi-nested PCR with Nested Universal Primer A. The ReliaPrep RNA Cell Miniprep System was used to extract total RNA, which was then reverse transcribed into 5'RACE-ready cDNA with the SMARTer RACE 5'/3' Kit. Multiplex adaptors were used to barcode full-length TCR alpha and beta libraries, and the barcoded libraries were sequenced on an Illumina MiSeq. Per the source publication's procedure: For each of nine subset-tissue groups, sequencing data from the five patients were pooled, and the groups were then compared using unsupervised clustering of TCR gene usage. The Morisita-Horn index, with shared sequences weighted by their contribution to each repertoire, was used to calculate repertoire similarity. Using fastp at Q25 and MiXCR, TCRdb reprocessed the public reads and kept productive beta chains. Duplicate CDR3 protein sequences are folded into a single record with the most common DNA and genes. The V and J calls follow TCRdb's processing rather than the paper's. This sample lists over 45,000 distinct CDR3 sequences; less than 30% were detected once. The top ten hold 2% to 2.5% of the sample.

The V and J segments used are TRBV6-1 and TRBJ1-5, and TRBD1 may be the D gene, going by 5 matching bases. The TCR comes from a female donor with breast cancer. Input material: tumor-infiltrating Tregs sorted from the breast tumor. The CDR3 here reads CASRNRTASAWQPQHF. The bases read TGTGCCAGCAGAAACAGGACGGCTTCGGCTTGGCAGCCCCAGCATTTT.